One and the same sample provided the 9 T cell receptor beta chains below, sequenced in a study of blood T cell repertoires in COVID-19. Libraries were prepared by immunoSEQ multiplex PCR; TCRdb keeps only in-frame clonotypes and omits some of them. This table has a few hundred thousand clones, around 87% appearing once. The specimen was PBMCs or T cells enriched from blood (not recorded which). The receptors derive from a young man in a cohort exposed to, infected with or recovered from COVID-19 (not recorded which).

CDR3 nucleotide sequence: TGTGCCAGTAGTGTCAGCCGGGACAGCCAGAAAAAGAATCAGCCCCAGCATTTT. This codes for CASSVSRDSQKKNQPQHF. This sequence joins TRBV19 and TRBJ1-5, with TRBD1 identical over 7 bases. V gave up 5 bases and J gave up 4 bases; unmatched junction bases: 17. The CDR3 length is 18 residues. Germline lookup yields CDR1 LNHDA and CDR2 SQIVND (reference sequence).

CDR3 in amino acids: CATSALGGAGKTQYF. DNA for the CDR3: TGTGCCACCAGTGCTCTGGGGGGGGCTGGAAAGACCCAGTACTTC. This chain joins TRBV24-1 and TRBJ2-5; TRBD2 might be the D (7 bases). Trimming shortened V by 5 bases and J by 6 bases, and 18 bases separated the two germline ends. Looked up from germline, CDR1 is KGHDR and CDR2 is SFDVKD. This CDR3 has 15 residues.

This chain connects TRBV9 to TRBJ2-1, with 8 bases lining up with TRBD2. Losses at the gene ends were 1 base for V and 4 bases for J; bases not matched to a gene: 19. Germline loops: CDR1 SGDLS, CDR2 YYNGEE. There are 20 residues in the CDR3. Here the CDR3 reads CASSVNIGTSPAVKYNEQFF. The DNA for the CDR3 is TGTGCCAGCAGCGTAAACATCGGGACTAGTCCCGCTGTTAAGTACAATGAGCAGTTCTTC.

Only a few counts were recorded for this clone. The rearrangement joins TRBV9 to TRBJ2-1, with 12 bases lining up with TRBD1. The germline CDR1 and CDR2 sequences are SGDLS and YYNGEE. V lost 3 bases to trimming and J lost 8 bases; unmatched junction nucleotides: 6. The CDR3 totals 15 residues. The CDR3 protein is CASSARDRGRDEQFF. In DNA, the CDR3 is TGTGCCAGCAGCGCCCGGGACAGGGGGCGGGATGAGCAGTTCTTC.

The chain has TRBV5-8 and TRBJ1-2, with no clear D. Deletions cut 7 bases from V and 2 bases from J, with 12 bases between. The CDR3 loop spans 13 amino acids. Germline CDR1 reads SGHTS; CDR2 reads YDEGEE. This CDR3 reads CASRDLGNYGYTF. The CDR3 nucleotides are TGTGCCAGCCGGGATCTAGGGAACTATGGCTACACCTTC.

This chain connects TRBV7-7 to TRBJ2-7; TRBD2 matches at 11 bases. This CDR3 has 15 amino acids. Germline CDR1 reads SSHAT; CDR2 reads FNYEAQ (reference sequence). Written as DNA, the CDR3 is TGTGCTAGCGGGGGGGGCGGGAATTTAGCCTACGAGCAGTACTTC. Protein product: CASGGGGNLAYEQYF.

The rearrangement uses TRBV14 and TRBJ2-3; 8 bases are a match to TRBD2. Germline V gene sequence: CDR1 SGHDN, CDR2 FVKESK. V shed 4 bases, J shed 2 bases, and the junction held 8 bases outside the gene matches. The CDR3 contains 16 residues. CDR3 in amino acids: CASSPFRREDTDTQYF. In DNA form, the CDR3 reads TGTGCCAGCAGCCCTTTCCGGCGGGAGGACACAGATACGCAGTATTTT.

This clone has only one observation. The J gene is TRBJ1-3, the V gene TRBV7-9; 7 positions agree with TRBD1. V lost 2 bases, J lost 5 bases, and 3 bases stayed unmatched. Germline V lookup: CDR1 SEHNR, CDR2 FQNEAQ (reference sequence). The CDR3 runs 14 residues. In nucleotides, the CDR3 is TGTGCCAGCAGCTTACAGGGGGTTCGAAACACCATATATTTT. Translation: CASSLQGVRNTIYF.

This clone was seen a handful of times. The J gene is TRBJ1-3, the V gene TRBV28; D not resolved. The germline V gene has CDR1 MDHEN and CDR2 SYDVKM. The CDR3 consists of 18 residues. Trimming took off 3 bases at V and 0 bases at J, with 18 bases between the two ends. The CDR3 nucleotides read TGTGCCAGCAGTTTTCCCCCTCGGAGGGATCCCTCTGGAAACACCATATATTTT. Translated: CASSFPPRRDPSGNTIYF.